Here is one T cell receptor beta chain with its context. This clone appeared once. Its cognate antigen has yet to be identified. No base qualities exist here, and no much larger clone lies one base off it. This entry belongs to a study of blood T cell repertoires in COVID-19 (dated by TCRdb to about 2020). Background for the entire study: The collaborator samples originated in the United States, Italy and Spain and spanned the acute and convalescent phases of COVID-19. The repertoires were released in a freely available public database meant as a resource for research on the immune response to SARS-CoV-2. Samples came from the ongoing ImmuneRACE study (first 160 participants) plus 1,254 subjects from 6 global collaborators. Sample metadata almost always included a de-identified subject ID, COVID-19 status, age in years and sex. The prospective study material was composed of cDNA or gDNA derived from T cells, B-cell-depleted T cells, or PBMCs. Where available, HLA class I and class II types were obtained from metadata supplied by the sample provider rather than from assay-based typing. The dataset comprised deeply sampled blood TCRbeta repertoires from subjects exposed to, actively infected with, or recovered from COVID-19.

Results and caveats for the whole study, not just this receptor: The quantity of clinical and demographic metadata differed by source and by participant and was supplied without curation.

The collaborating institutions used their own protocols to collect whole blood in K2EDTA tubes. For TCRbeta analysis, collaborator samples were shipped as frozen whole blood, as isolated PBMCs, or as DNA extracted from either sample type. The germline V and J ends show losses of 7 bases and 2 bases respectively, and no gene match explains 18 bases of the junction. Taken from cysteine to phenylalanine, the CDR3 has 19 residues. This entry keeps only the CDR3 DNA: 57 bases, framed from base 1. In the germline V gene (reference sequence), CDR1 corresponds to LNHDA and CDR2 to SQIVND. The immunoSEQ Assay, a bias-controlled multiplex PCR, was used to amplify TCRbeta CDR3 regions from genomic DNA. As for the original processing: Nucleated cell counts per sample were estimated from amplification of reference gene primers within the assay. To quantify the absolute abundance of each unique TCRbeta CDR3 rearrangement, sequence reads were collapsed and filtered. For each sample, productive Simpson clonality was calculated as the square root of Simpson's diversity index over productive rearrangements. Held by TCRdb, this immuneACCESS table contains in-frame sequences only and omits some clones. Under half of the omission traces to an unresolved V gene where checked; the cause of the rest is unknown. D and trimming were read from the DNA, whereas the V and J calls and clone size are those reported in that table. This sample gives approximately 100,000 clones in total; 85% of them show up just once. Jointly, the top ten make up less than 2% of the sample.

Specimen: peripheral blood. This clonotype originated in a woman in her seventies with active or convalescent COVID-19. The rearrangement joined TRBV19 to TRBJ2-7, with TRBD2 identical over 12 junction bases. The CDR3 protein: CASTLNPPTSGSGPYEQYF. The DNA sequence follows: TGTGCCAGTACCCTAAACCCCCCGACTAGCGGGAGTGGCCCCTACGAGCAGTACTTC.